This entry lists 21 T cell receptor beta chains sequenced from one sample in a study of Tregs in tolerant kidney transplant recipients. Repertoires were generated with immunoSEQ multiplex PCR, while TCRdb's copy carries only in-frame clones and drops some. Of 110,000 or so clones listed, almost 95% are singletons. The specimen was CD4+ T cells from blood. These receptors were taken from a human donor in good health.

The rearrangement joins TRBV2 to TRBJ1-2; 7 nucleotides agree with TRBD1. The CDR3 is 16 amino acids. Germline values: CDR1 SNHLY, CDR2 FYNNEI. The junction had 15 bases not matched to a gene; V was cut back by 7 bases and J by 4 bases. The CDR3 here is CASTKDRPLGSYGYTF. DNA for the CDR3: TGTGCCAGCACCAAGGACAGGCCCCTCGGGAGCTATGGCTACACCTTC. The whole variable domain, remainder taken from reference TRBV2 and TRBJ1-2, is EPEVTQTPSHQVTQMGQEVILRCVPISNHLYFYWYRQILGQKVEFLVSFYNNEISEKSEIFDDQFSVERPDGSNFTLKIRSTKLEDSAMYFCASTKDRPLGSYGYTFGSGTRLTVV.

The V call is TRBV5-6, the J call TRBJ1-2; D is perhaps TRBD1 (5 bases). The CDR3 loop spans 12 amino acids. The V gene's germline CDR1 is SGHDT and CDR2 YYEEEE. Between the trimmed V and J ends, which lost 2 bases and 6 bases, there was a span of 8 bases. CDR3 sequence: CASSFRGHGYTF. The CDR3 DNA sequence: TGTGCCAGCAGCTTTAGGGGCCATGGCTACACCTTC. Combining the CDR3 with reference TRBV5-6 and TRBJ1-2 gives the whole variable domain DAGVTQSPTHLIKTRGQQVTLRCSPKSGHDTVSWYQQALGQGPQFIFQYYEEEERQRGNFPDRFSGHQFPNYSSELNVNALLLGDSALYLCASSFRGHGYTFGSGTRLTVV.

This clone came up once. V gene TRBV5-6 combines with J gene TRBJ2-7; the D is unclear. Trimming removed 0 bases from V and 2 bases from J, with 9 bases in between. CDR1 SGHDT and CDR2 YYEEEE come from the germline V gene. This CDR3 has 14 residues. CDR3 region: CASSLGPQAYEQYF. CDR3 coding DNA: TGTGCCAGCAGCTTGGGACCTCAGGCCTACGAGCAGTACTTC. Full variable domain (remainder filled in from reference TRBV5-6 and TRBJ2-7): DAGVTQSPTHLIKTRGQQVTLRCSPKSGHDTVSWYQQALGQGPQFIFQYYEEEERQRGNFPDRFSGHQFPNYSSELNVNALLLGDSALYLCASSLGPQAYEQYFGPGTRLTVT.

The chain links TRBV5-4 to TRBJ1-4; D call uncertain. Germline V CDR1 and CDR2: SGHNT, YYREEE (reference sequence). V was cut by 1 base and J by 6 bases, with 7 bases left in between. The CDR3 contains 13 residues. The CDR3 here is CASSLKPDEKLFF. The DNA of the CDR3 is TGTGCCAGCAGCTTGAAGCCGGATGAAAAACTGTTTTTT.

The CDR3 nucleotides read TGTGCCAGCAGCTCACGTCGGGTCTCAGATACGCAGTATTTT. Its protein is CASSSRRVSDTQYF. The chain has TRBV5-6 and TRBJ2-3; D remains unclear. CDR3 length: 14 amino acids. Looked up from germline, CDR1 is SGHDT and CDR2 is YYEEEE. Trimming left V 3 bases short and J 4 bases short, with 12 bases between.

This chain links TRBV11-1 with TRBJ2-1; possibly TRBD2 for D (6 bases). CDR1 is SGHAT, CDR2 FQDESV, per germline (reference sequence). The CDR3 extends over 16 amino acids. V lost 7 bases to trimming and J lost 6 bases, with 22 bases between them. Here the CDR3 DNA reads TGTGCCAGCATCCCGACCGGAACGGGGGTTAGCAATGAGCAGTTCTTC. Its translation is CASIPTGTGVSNEQFF.

The chain joins TRBV15 to TRBJ2-5; D is ambiguous. CDR3 size: 13 residues. Germline V lookup: CDR1 LNHNV, CDR2 YYDKDF (reference sequence). V lost 2 bases, J lost 11 bases, and 15 bases lay in between. This CDR3 reads CATSRNPRQQQYF. The CDR3 nucleotides are TGTGCCACCAGCAGAAATCCCCGCCAGCAGCAGTACTTC.

The rearrangement joins TRBV5-4 to TRBJ2-1, with 8 nucleotides matching TRBD2. V shed 5 bases and J 9 bases; nucleotides not matched to a gene: 10. The germline CDR1 and CDR2 sequences are SGHNT and YYREEE (reference sequence). The CDR3 runs to 14 residues. This chain's CDR3 is CASRPGLDNSEQFF. Here the CDR3 DNA reads TGTGCCAGCAGGCCGGGACTAGATAATAGTGAGCAGTTCTTC.

This chain connects TRBV10-3 to TRBJ2-5; 8 bases agree with TRBD2. With V trimmed by 2 bases and J by 5 bases, 10 bases remained unmatched. The germline gives CDR1 ENHRY, CDR2 SYGVKD. There are 16 residues in the CDR3. CDR3 DNA sequence: TGTGCCATCAGTGAGCCCGGGGTAGCGGGACGCGAGACCCAGTACTTC. Translation: CAISEPGVAGRETQYF.

Details on this clone: An end of the junction does not agree with germline; a read error may underlie this. The V gene is TRBV20-1, the J gene TRBJ2-3; D unclear. CDR3 length: 11 residues. The germline gives CDR1 DFQATT, CDR2 SNEGSKA (reference sequence). The CDR3 coding sequence is TGCAGTGCTAGAGAGGCACGCTCCAGTAGGTTT. Its protein product is CSAREARSSRF.

Turning to this clone: This sample includes further DNA sequences coding for the same CDR3. The chain uses TRBV19 and TRBJ1-2; possible D gene TRBD1, 5 bases. Germline loops: CDR1 LNHDA, CDR2 SQIVND (reference sequence). Trimming took 4 bases from V and 2 from J, leaving 5 bases between them. CDR3 size: 12 residues. The CDR3 sequence: CASSRGNYGYTF. The CDR3 DNA is TGTGCCAGTAGTAGGGGCAACTATGGCTACACCTTC.

This chain links TRBV5-4 with TRBJ2-5; no reliable D call. Trimming pared 0 bases from V and 2 bases from J, leaving 8 bases between. The germline gives CDR1 SGHNT, CDR2 YYREEE (reference sequence). The CDR3 is made up of 14 amino acids. The CDR3 sequence: CASSLAPSQETQYF. The CDR3 region has the DNA TGTGCCAGCAGCTTGGCTCCAAGTCAAGAGACCCAGTACTTC.

This chain connects TRBV18 to TRBJ1-2; D remains unclear. V lost 4 bases and J lost 5, with 11 bases in between. The CDR3 consists of 13 residues. Per the germline V gene, CDR1 is KGHSH and CDR2 is LQKENI. The CDR3 here is CASSQGIGYGYTF. The CDR3 DNA is TGTGCCAGCTCACAGGGAATTGGGTATGGCTACACCTTC.

The chain links TRBV19 to TRBJ1-2, with TRBD1 identical over 10 bases. J lost 6 bases, V lost 11 bases, and 12 bases had no gene match. The germline CDR1 and CDR2 sequences are LNHDA and SQIVND (reference sequence). The CDR3 length is 14 residues. CDR3 amino acids: CASKTGQGINGYTF. For the CDR3, the DNA is TGTGCCTCGAAAACGGGACAGGGGATCAATGGCTACACCTTC.

The rearrangement links TRBV19 to TRBJ1-6, with 10 bases aligning to TRBD1. In germline, CDR1 is LNHDA, CDR2 SQIVND (reference sequence). V dropped 9 bases and J dropped 7; count of bases not matched to a gene: 9. The CDR3 extends over 15 amino acids. CDR3 sequence reads: CASSDRGQRNSPLHF. The CDR3, as DNA: TGTGCCAGCTCCGACAGGGGGCAGCGGAATTCACCCCTCCACTTT.

This chain joins TRBV5-1 and TRBJ1-5, with TRBD1 matching over 7 bases. Germline CDR1 reads SGHRS; CDR2 reads YFSETQ. CDR3 length equals 14 residues. V was clipped by 2 bases and J by 7 bases; unmatched bases: 6. CDR3 sequence reads: CASSFGTVGQPQHF. For the CDR3, the DNA is TGCGCCAGCAGCTTCGGGACAGTAGGGCAGCCCCAGCATTTT.

The J gene is TRBJ2-1, the V gene TRBV5-1, with 8 bases lining up with TRBD2. The CDR3 extends over 17 amino acids. V shed 4 bases, J shed 5 bases, and the junction held 14 bases outside the gene matches. From germline, CDR1 is SGHRS and CDR2 YFSETQ. CDR3 loop: CASSLGLLAGTNNEQFF. The CDR3 nucleotides are TGCGCCAGCAGCCTTGGGTTGCTAGCGGGCACTAACAATGAGCAGTTCTTC.

This clone was detected only once. This rearrangement joins TRBV27 to TRBJ1-3, with a tentative D call TRBD1 (5 bases). The CDR3 is 15 residues long. The V and J ends lost 5 bases and 7 bases respectively, with 18 bases between them. In germline, CDR1 is MNHEY, CDR2 SMNVEV (reference sequence). The CDR3 DNA reads as TGTGCCAGCAGTCTCAGATGGGGGATGGACAACACCATATATTTT. This gives the protein CASSLRWGMDNTIYF.

The rearrangement links TRBV6-6 to TRBJ2-7; D is perhaps TRBD1 (6 bases). Trimming shortened V by 4 bases and J by 3 bases, and 13 bases separated the two germline ends. The CDR3 has 14 residues. CDR1 and CDR2 (germline): MNHNY, SVGAGI (reference sequence). In nucleotides, the CDR3 is TGTGCCAGCAGTTCGGACAGAACCTACTACGAGCAGTACTTC. This translates into CASSSDRTYYEQYF.

The genes are TRBV19 and TRBJ2-6; no reliable D call. V lost 3 bases and J 0 bases, leaving 9 bases between the germline ends. Germline V CDR1 and CDR2: LNHDA, SQIVND (reference sequence). This CDR3 spans 16 amino acids. The CDR3 coding sequence is TGTGCCAGTAGTATCGGGCGGCTCTCTGGGGCCAACGTCCTGACTTTC. Protein sequence: CASSIGRLSGANVLTF.

The CDR3 spells CASSQESWANVLTF. CDR3 in DNA: TGCGCCAGCAGCCAAGAGTCGTGGGCCAACGTCCTGACTTTC. The gene calls are TRBV4-1 and TRBJ2-6; D not certain. Trimming took 0 bases from V and 5 from J, leaving 5 bases between them. CDR1 and CDR2 (germline): MGHRA, YSYEKL. The CDR3 covers 14 residues.